The rows below give T cell receptor beta chains drawn from one sample of a study of shared clonotypes between healthy human individuals. This table comes from immunoSEQ multiplex PCR, and its TCRdb copy is limited to in-frame clones, with some not included. Among some 1.5 million clones listed, 95% to 99% were seen once. The specimen sequenced was naive CD4+ T cells sorted from blood. Receptors were obtained from a man aged 25 to 45 in good health. CDR3s include the opening cysteine and the closing phenylalanine or tryptophan. The listing skips clone size in some rows; elsewhere it reads once, few, many or a size class.

j_call	v_call	clone_size	cdr3_aa
TRBJ2-2	TRBV5-5	once	CASSTQGSGELFF
TRBJ2-1	TRBV6-5	-	CASSYDSRAYNEQFF
TRBJ2-7	TRBV5-1	-	CASSSFRDRGPYEQYF
TRBJ1-5	TRBV11-3	-	CASTVQGPASNQPQHF
TRBJ2-1	TRBV25-1	-	CASSETGTKNEQFF
TRBJ2-3	TRBV27	-	CASSLASTDTQYF
TRBJ2-7	TRBV27	once	CASSMGPTSGSYEQYF
TRBJ1-1	TRBV28	-	CASRTGGLGTEAFF
TRBJ2-2	TRBV10-1	-	CASSEWAGELFF
TRBJ2-7	TRBV4-1	-	CASSPLGQDSYEQYF
TRBJ2-1	TRBV10-3	-	CAISVQGAMNEQFF
TRBJ2-1	TRBV9	-	CASSSLREWGNEQFF
TRBJ2-5	TRBV11-3	-	CASSSSATQETQYF
TRBJ2-7	TRBV4-1	-	CASSPSGIAAYEQYF
TRBJ2-7	TRBV28	-	CASSNSYEQYF
TRBJ2-3	TRBV7-9	-	CASSSGLAGSTDTQYF
TRBJ2-7	TRBV19	-	CASRLQGSYEQYF
TRBJ1-5	TRBV7-2	once	CASSLVEGQPQHF
TRBJ2-3	TRBV6-5	-	CASRSLTDTQYF
TRBJ1-3	TRBV4-3	-	CASRPVGTAGNTIYF
TRBJ2-5	TRBV29-1	-	CSVGQGKETQYF
TRBJ1-3	TRBV28	-	CASTETALSGNTIYF
TRBJ1-4	TRBV7-8	-	CASSMTGVELFF
TRBJ2-3	TRBV6-5	-	CASSYSIGTSGNTQYF
TRBJ2-1	TRBV7-2	once	CASSLVREAEQFF
TRBJ1-2	TRBV7-3	-	CASSLTPGPYYGYTF
TRBJ2-7	TRBV21-1	-	CASSPPWGDYEQYF
TRBJ2-3	TRBV9	-	CASSDTKYDTQYF
TRBJ2-3	TRBV5-1	-	CASCRVPGADTQYF
TRBJ2-3	TRBV7-3	-	CASSLAGVTADTQYF
TRBJ2-1	TRBV2	-	CASSLAVTYNEQFF
TRBJ2-6	TRBV15	-	CATSPNFTGYGSGANVLTF
TRBJ2-6	TRBV28	-	CASSRQGLANVLTF
TRBJ2-5	TRBV28	-	CASSLQGGETQYF
TRBJ2-7	TRBV13	-	CASSLGDSRVHEQYF
TRBJ2-3	TRBV7-8	-	CASSPLSASGTDTQYF
TRBJ2-1	TRBV7-9	-	CASSPALKASLRNEQFF
TRBJ2-1	TRBV5-4	-	CASSPNRRPEQFF
TRBJ2-7	TRBV7-7	-	CASSRGDGIYEQYF
TRBJ1-2	TRBV7-2	-	CASSAGGGGYTF
TRBJ2-5	TRBV5-1	-	CASSRTAFGEETQYF
TRBJ1-2	TRBV7-8	-	CASSPQTRGPSLSYGYTF
TRBJ1-2	TRBV6-5	-	CASSYLTQGSYGYTF
TRBJ2-5	TRBV5-4	-	CASSPSLGARETQYF
TRBJ2-7	TRBV6-5	-	CASSLGRGVREQYF